The rows below give T cell receptor beta chains drawn from one sample of a study of control samples from healthy donors and cancer patients. Generated by immunoSEQ multiplex PCR, the TCRdb table keeps only in-frame clones and is missing some. This table holds 170,000 or so clones, over 80% found once. The sample consisted of blood. The receptors derive from a man between 18 and 35 years old in good health. Each CDR3 is given with its conserved first and last residue. D genes are given only for firm matches. A clone size is listed for some rows: how often the clone was seen (once, few, many), or a class if it is expanded.

D gene,clone size,V gene,J gene,CDR3 DNA,CDR3 protein
TRBD1,once,TRBV3-1/TRBV3-2,TRBJ1-3,TGTGCCAGCAGCAGACAGGGCGGTGGAAACACCATATATTTT,CASSRQGGGNTIYF
NA,NA,TRBV9,TRBJ2-3,TGTGCCAGCAGCGTAGGGGATAGGAGCACAGATACGCAGTATTTT,CASSVGDRSTDTQYF
NA,NA,TRBV3-1/TRBV3-2,TRBJ1-2,TGTGCCAGCAGCCAAGGGCTGGGTCTCAATGGCTACACCTTC,CASSQGLGLNGYTF
TRBD2,NA,TRBV4-1,TRBJ2-7,TGCGCCAGCAGCCAAGGAGAGCGGGGCTACGAGCAGTACTTC,CASSQGERGYEQYF
TRBD2,NA,TRBV6-5,TRBJ2-7,TGTGCCAGCGGACTAGCGGGGGGGCAAGAGCAGTACTTC,CASGLAGGQEQYF
TRBD2,NA,TRBV29-1,TRBJ2-3,TGCAGCGTTGGGGGGGGTAGGTCAGATACGCAGTATTTT,CSVGGGRSDTQYF
NA,NA,TRBV28,TRBJ2-3,TGTGCCAGCAGTTCCAGGGTCAGGGGCACAGATACGCAGTATTTT,CASSSRVRGTDTQYF
NA,NA,TRBV19,TRBJ2-1,TGTGCCAGTAGTCGACGGACATCGGGACTCCTCAATGAGCAGTTCTTC,CASSRRTSGLLNEQFF
TRBD1,NA,TRBV2,TRBJ2-6,TGTGCCAGCAGCGGGGACAGGGGGCCTGGGGCCAACGTCCTGACTTTC,CASSGDRGPGANVLTF
TRBD1,NA,TRBV4-1,TRBJ1-5,TGCGCCAGCAGCCCAAATTATCGGACAGGGGGCAATCAGCCCCAGCATTTT,CASSPNYRTGGNQPQHF
NA,NA,TRBV12-3/TRBV12-4,TRBJ2-5,TGTGCCAGCAGTTTCGGGAAAGAGACCCAGTACTTC,CASSFGKETQYF
TRBD2,NA,TRBV6-2/TRBV6-3,TRBJ2-3,TGTGCCAGCAGTCATTGGCAACTAGCGGGGGGGCCCAATACGCAGTATTTT,CASSHWQLAGGPNTQYF
NA,NA,TRBV2,TRBJ2-3,TGTGCCAGCAGTGAAGCCCAAAGAAAAGATACGCAGTATTTT,CASSEAQRKDTQYF
NA,NA,TRBV7-3,TRBJ2-1,TGTGCCAGCAGCTTAGGGCCCTTGGGGGAGCAGTTCTTC,CASSLGPLGEQFF
TRBD1,NA,TRBV4-1,TRBJ2-7,TGCGCCAGCAGCACCGGGACAGGGGTCTCCGAGCAGTACTTC,CASSTGTGVSEQYF
NA,NA,TRBV7-3,TRBJ2-3,TGTGCCAGCAGCTTAGGCGGACCAGGGAATACGCAGTATTTT,CASSLGGPGNTQYF
TRBD1,NA,TRBV6-5,TRBJ1-5,TGTGCCAGCAGCCTGGGACAGAATCAGCCCCAGCATTTT,CASSLGQNQPQHF
NA,NA,TRBV6-5,TRBJ2-7,TGTGCCAGCCGGTTCCGGGACCCAGGGACCCACGAGCAGTACTTC,CASRFRDPGTHEQYF
TRBD1,NA,TRBV6-1,TRBJ1-2,TGTGCCAGCAGTGAAAGGGGGCGCGGGGGCTACACCTTC,CASSERGRGGYTF
NA,NA,TRBV5-1,TRBJ2-2,TGCGCCAGCAGCGACGGACGGTCCACCGGGGAGCTGTTTTTT,CASSDGRSTGELFF
TRBD1,NA,TRBV3-1/TRBV3-2,TRBJ2-5,TGTGCCAGCAGCCATAGGACAGGTCAAGAGACCCAGTACTTC,CASSHRTGQETQYF
TRBD1,NA,TRBV28,TRBJ1-5,TGTGCCAGCAGTCTTCGGACAGGGGCTCTAAGATATAGCAATCAGCCCCAGCATTTT,CASSLRTGALRYSNQPQHF
NA,NA,TRBV13,TRBJ2-5,TGTGCCAGCAGCTTGATCCGGGGGCGCGGGGAGACCCAGTACTTC,CASSLIRGRGETQYF
NA,once,TRBV10-3,TRBJ2-7,TGTGCCATCAGTGAGTCGTTGGGCTACGAGCAGTACTTC,CAISESLGYEQYF
NA,NA,TRBV30,TRBJ2-1,TGTGCCTGGAGTGTTGACAGAGACAATGAGCAGTTCTTC,CAWSVDRDNEQFF
TRBD2,NA,TRBV2,TRBJ2-1,TGTGCCAGCAGCGCCAGGGGGGGACTAGCGGGGATGACCTACAATGAGCAGTTCTTC,CASSARGGLAGMTYNEQFF
TRBD2,NA,TRBV5-1,TRBJ2-3,TGCGCCAGCAGCCGTGGACTAGCGGGGGGCCAAAGCACAGATACGCAGTATTTT,CASSRGLAGGQSTDTQYF
TRBD2,NA,TRBV5-1,TRBJ2-3,TGCGCCAGCAGCTTGGTAGCGGGGGGGCCATCAGATACGCAGTATTTT,CASSLVAGGPSDTQYF
NA,NA,TRBV12-5,TRBJ2-1,TGTGCTAGTGTTCGAACCGCTGGGGTAGGTGAGCAGTTCTTC,CASVRTAGVGEQFF
NA,NA,TRBV5-1,TRBJ1-1,TGCGCCAGCAGCTTAGGGGTGGCAGACGGCACTGAAGCTTTCTTT,CASSLGVADGTEAFF
NA,once,TRBV24-1,TRBJ2-7,TGTGCCACCAGTGATAGGGGATCGTACGAGCAGTACTTC,CATSDRGSYEQYF
TRBD1,NA,TRBV2,TRBJ2-7,TGTGCCAGCAGTAGGGACAGGGGGCCCTACGAGCAGTACTTC,CASSRDRGPYEQYF
NA,NA,TRBV19,TRBJ2-7,TGTGCCAGTAGTCTTGCGGGCAGCTCCTACGAGCAGTACTTC,CASSLAGSSYEQYF
NA,NA,TRBV28,TRBJ2-1,TGTGCCAGTCGGAAGGGGCCGTCCCGGGAGCAGTTCTTC,CASRKGPSREQFF
TRBD1,NA,TRBV7-9,TRBJ1-3,TGTGCCAGCAGCTGGGGACAGGGACGGTCTCCTGGAAACACCATATATTTT,CASSWGQGRSPGNTIYF
TRBD2,NA,TRBV7-9,TRBJ2-3,TGTGCCAGCAGCCGGACTAGCGGTAGCACAGATACGCAGTATTTT,CASSRTSGSTDTQYF
NA,NA,TRBV2,TRBJ1-3,TGTGCCAGCAGTGTGGACACCTCTGGAAACACCATATATTTT,CASSVDTSGNTIYF
NA,NA,TRBV6-5,TRBJ1-4,TGTGCCAGCAGTTATACCCGGGACGAAGGGGCAAAACTGTTTTTT,CASSYTRDEGAKLFF
NA,NA,TRBV6-5,TRBJ1-3,TGTGCCAGCAGTCGGCGGGAAGGGACCATATATTTT,CASSRREGTIYF
NA,NA,TRBV18,TRBJ2-7,TGTGCCAGCTCAACCTCCTACGAGCAGTACTTC,CASSTSYEQYF
TRBD1,NA,TRBV2,TRBJ2-7,TGTGCCAGCAGGTTCTCGGACAGGGTCTACGAGCAGTACTTC,CASRFSDRVYEQYF
NA,NA,TRBV3-1/TRBV3-2,TRBJ1-6,TGTGCCAGCAGCCAAGATAGGGGGAGGCTCTATTCACCCCTCCACTTT,CASSQDRGRLYSPLHF
NA,NA,TRBV3-1/TRBV3-2,TRBJ1-6,TGTGCCAGCAGCCAAGTCGGGGGGCGCATTAATAATTCACCCCTCCACTTT,CASSQVGGRINNSPLHF
NA,NA,TRBV29-1,TRBJ1-1,TGCAGCGCACTAAAGGACAGCAGTCTTACTGAAGCTTTCTTT,CSALKDSSLTEAFF
NA,NA,TRBV19,TRBJ1-2,TGTGCCAGTAGTGGATTACAGGGCCCGGGGATGGGCTACACCTTC,CASSGLQGPGMGYTF
TRBD1,NA,TRBV6-5,TRBJ1-1,TGTGCCAGCAGTTATAACAGGGGGCGTCTAACTGAAGCTTTCTTT,CASSYNRGRLTEAFF
TRBD1,NA,TRBV24-1,TRBJ2-1,TGTGCCACCAGTGCCAGTTCCGGGACAGGAAGGTTCATGGGTCAGTTCTTC,CATSASSGTGRFMGQFF
TRBD1,NA,TRBV28,TRBJ1-5,TGTGCCAGCAGTTCCCTTGGCAGGGGGGATCAGCCCCAGCATTTT,CASSSLGRGDQPQHF
NA,NA,TRBV10-3,TRBJ1-1,TGTGCCATCAGTGAGTCGACAGGTTTGGGCACTGAAGCTTTCTTT,CAISESTGLGTEAFF
TRBD2,NA,TRBV5-1,TRBJ2-2,TGCGCCAGCAGCGGGGGGGCGAACACCGGGGAGCTGTTTTTT,CASSGGANTGELFF
NA,NA,TRBV14,TRBJ1-1,TGTGCCAGCAGCCAAGGATCACAGGAGAACACTGAAGCTTTCTTT,CASSQGSQENTEAFF
NA,once,TRBV28,TRBJ1-1,TGTGCCAGCAGTTTTGGGGGCGTCGCATCATTGTACACTGAAGCTTTCTTT,CASSFGGVASLYTEAFF
NA,NA,TRBV7-9,TRBJ1-2,TGTGCCAGCAGCTATGCAGGGGCGTTTAACTATGGCTACACCTTC,CASSYAGAFNYGYTF
NA,NA,TRBV7-9,TRBJ2-2,TGTGCCAGCAGCCCGGGACCTTCCGGGGAGCTGTTTTTT,CASSPGPSGELFF
NA,NA,TRBV29-1,TRBJ1-2,TGCAGCGTTGAAGACAGGTTTAACTATGGCTACACCTTC,CSVEDRFNYGYTF